Each of the 5 T cell receptor beta chains below was sequenced from the same sample in a study of blood T cell repertoires in COVID-19 (dated by TCRdb to about 2020). Libraries were built with the immunoSEQ multiplex PCR assay. Drawn from immuneACCESS, this table holds only the in-frame rearrangements with V and J called that TCRdb kept. Clones are partly lost; checked studies trace under half to an unresolved V gene and leave the rest unexplained. Counted in this sample were some 250,000 clones; approximately 91% of them appeared once. Approximately 2.5% of the sample is taken by the ten largest. The sample consisted of PBMCs or T cells enriched from blood (not recorded which). The source is a woman aged 40 to 50 with acute COVID-19.

This sequence joins TRBV28 and TRBJ1-4; no definite D call. The V gene lost 4 bases and the J gene lost 7 bases, with 16 bases spanning the gap. This CDR3 region has 15 residues. Per germline, CDR1 MDHEN and CDR2 SYDVKM. The CDR3 sequence: CASSSDGRRFEKLFF. For the CDR3, the DNA is TGTGCCAGCAGTTCGGATGGGCGTCGCTTTGAAAAACTGTTTTTT.

The chain recombines TRBV19 with TRBJ2-7; tentatively, D is TRBD2 (6 bases). This CDR3 comprises 13 residues. V was clipped by 4 bases and J by 4 bases, with 11 bases between them. Germline V gene data show CDR1 as LNHDA and CDR2 as SQIVND (reference sequence). The CDR3 reads CASSRISGYEQYF. DNA of the CDR3: TGTGCCAGTAGTAGAATTAGCGGTTACGAGCAGTACTTC.

The V call is TRBV5-4, the J call TRBJ2-5, with D tentatively TRBD1 (8 bases). With 3 bases removed from V and 2 bases from J, the gap between germline ends came to 14 bases. Germline V gene lookup returns CDR1 SGHNT and CDR2 YYREEE (reference sequence). This CDR3 spans 15 amino acids. The CDR3 DNA follows: TGTGCCAGCAGCTATAACAGGGGGGGGCAAGAGACCCAGTACTTC. Translation gives CASSYNRGGQETQYF. The variable domain in full, with the rest retrieved from reference TRBV5-4 and TRBJ2-5, is ETGVTQSPTHLIKTRGQQVTLRCSSQSGHNTVSWYQQALGQGPQFIFQYYREEENGRGNFPPRFSGLQFPNYSSELNVNALELDDSALYLCASSYNRGGQETQYFGPGTRLLVL.

The chain combines TRBV7-2 with TRBJ1-5, with a weak D call TRBD1 (5 bases). Germline CDR1 reads SGHTA; CDR2 reads FQGNSA. With 1 base removed from V and 4 bases from J, the gap between germline ends came to 17 bases. The CDR3 length is 17 residues. CDR3 sequence (DNA): TGTGCCAGCAGCTTAGAGTTAGGCAGGGAGGGTAATCAGCCCCAGCATTTT. This gives the protein CASSLELGREGNQPQHF.

This clone was picked up a small number of times. The gene calls are TRBV7-2 and TRBJ1-1; D perhaps matches TRBD1 (6 bases). Trimming left V 3 bases short and J 8 bases short, with 16 bases between. The CDR3 is 14 amino acids. Germline CDR1 is SGHTA and CDR2 is FQGNSA. The CDR3 DNA reads TGTGCCAGCAGCTTTGGATTCGCGACAGGAGAAGCTTTCTTT. As protein: CASSFGFATGEAFF.